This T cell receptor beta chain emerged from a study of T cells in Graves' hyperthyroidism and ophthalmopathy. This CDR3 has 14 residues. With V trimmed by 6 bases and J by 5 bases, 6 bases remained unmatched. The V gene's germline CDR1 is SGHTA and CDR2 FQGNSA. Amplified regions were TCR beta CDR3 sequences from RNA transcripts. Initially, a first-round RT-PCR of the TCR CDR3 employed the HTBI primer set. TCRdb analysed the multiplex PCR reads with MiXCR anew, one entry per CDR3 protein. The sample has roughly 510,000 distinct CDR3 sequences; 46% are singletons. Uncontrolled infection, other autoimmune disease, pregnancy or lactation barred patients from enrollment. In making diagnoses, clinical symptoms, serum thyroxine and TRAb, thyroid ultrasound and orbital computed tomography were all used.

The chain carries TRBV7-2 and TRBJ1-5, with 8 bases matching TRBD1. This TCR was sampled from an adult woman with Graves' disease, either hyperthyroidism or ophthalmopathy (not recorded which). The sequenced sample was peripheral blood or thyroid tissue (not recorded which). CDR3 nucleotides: TGTGCCAGCAGTTTTGGACAGGGTTATCAGCCCCAGCATTTT. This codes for CASSFGQGYQPQHF.